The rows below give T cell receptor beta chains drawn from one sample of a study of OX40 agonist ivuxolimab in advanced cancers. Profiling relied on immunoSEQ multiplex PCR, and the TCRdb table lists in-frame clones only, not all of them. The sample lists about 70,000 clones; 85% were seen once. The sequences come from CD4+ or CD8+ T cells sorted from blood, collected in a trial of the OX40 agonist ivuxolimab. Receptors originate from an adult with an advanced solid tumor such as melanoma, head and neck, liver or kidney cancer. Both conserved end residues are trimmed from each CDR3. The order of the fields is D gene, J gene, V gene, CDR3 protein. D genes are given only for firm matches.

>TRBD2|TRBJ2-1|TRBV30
AWSPGLAGGSYNEQF
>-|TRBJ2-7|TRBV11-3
ASSLRGGPNEQY
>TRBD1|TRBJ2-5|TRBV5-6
ASSDEGQGSETQY
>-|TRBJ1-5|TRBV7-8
ASSDGGGSLYQPQH
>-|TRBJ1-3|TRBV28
ASMGGSGNTIY
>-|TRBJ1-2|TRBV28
ASREVQGYWT
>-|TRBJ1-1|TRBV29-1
SVSQELRNTEAF
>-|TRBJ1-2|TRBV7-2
ASSPRRGSPDLVYGYT
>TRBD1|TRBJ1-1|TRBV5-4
ASSLGGVTGQLEAF
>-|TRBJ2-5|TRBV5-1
ASSSEGETQY
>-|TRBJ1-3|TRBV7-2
ASSLEGGSSGNTIY
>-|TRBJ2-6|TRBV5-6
ASSFRAGANVLT
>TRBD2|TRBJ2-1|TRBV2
ASSGTSGNYNEQF
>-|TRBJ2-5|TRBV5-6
ASDSGQETQY
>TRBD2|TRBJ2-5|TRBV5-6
ASSLVVAGGETQY
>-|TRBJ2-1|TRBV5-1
ATYRGDRYNEQF
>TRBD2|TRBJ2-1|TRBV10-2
ASGTSGGGEQF
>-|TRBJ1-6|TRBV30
AWSKQVDSSPLH
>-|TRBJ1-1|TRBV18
ASSPARPKFVTEAF
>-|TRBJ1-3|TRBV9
ASSVRIGGGNTIY
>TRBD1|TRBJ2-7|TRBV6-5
ASSTGQGIGEQY
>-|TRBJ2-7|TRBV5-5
ASSSSGLVREQY
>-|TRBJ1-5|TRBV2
ASAGDRGNQPQH
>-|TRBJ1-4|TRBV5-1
ASSLGRTDPNEKLF
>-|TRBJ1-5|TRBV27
ASSRGQLLGPQH
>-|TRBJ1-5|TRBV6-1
ASSEFGNQPQH
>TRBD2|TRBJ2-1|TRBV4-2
ASSQARGVQF
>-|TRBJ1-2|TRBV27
ASSLQGYGYT
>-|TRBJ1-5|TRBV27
ASSFRLNQPQH
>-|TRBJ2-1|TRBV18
ASSPRSGDEQF
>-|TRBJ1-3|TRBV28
ASSPSGTGNTIY
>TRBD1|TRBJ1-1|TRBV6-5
ASSLRQGAGVAF
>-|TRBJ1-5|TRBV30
AWSVRMGNQPQH
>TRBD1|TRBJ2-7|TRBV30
AWSEGQEYEQY
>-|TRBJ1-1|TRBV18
ASSVQPDFTNTEAF
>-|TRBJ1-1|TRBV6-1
ASSAGAVRANTEAF
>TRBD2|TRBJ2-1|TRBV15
ATSRDRGSSYNEQF
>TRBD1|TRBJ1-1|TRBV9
ASSVGVRGNSEAF
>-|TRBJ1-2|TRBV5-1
ASSLQTATNYGYT
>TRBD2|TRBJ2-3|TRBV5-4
ASSLRAGGSTDTQY
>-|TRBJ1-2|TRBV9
ASSVEQGNGYT
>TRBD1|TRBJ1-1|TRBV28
ASSLGGSGGMNTEAF
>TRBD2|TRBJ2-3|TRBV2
ASRASGGPTDTQY